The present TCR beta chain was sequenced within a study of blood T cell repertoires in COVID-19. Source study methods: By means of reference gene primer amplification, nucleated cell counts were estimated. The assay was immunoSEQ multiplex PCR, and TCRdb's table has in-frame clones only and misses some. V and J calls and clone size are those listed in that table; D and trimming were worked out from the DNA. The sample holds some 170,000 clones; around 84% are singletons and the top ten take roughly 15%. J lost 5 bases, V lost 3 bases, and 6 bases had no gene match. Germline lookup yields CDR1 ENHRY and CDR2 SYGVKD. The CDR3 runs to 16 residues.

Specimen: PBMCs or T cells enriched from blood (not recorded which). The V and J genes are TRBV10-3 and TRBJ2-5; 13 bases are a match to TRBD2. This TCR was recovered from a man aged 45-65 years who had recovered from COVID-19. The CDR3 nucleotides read TGTGCCATCAGTGACTCCGGGACTAGCGGGGCGGAGACCCAGTACTTC. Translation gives CAISDSGTSGAETQYF.